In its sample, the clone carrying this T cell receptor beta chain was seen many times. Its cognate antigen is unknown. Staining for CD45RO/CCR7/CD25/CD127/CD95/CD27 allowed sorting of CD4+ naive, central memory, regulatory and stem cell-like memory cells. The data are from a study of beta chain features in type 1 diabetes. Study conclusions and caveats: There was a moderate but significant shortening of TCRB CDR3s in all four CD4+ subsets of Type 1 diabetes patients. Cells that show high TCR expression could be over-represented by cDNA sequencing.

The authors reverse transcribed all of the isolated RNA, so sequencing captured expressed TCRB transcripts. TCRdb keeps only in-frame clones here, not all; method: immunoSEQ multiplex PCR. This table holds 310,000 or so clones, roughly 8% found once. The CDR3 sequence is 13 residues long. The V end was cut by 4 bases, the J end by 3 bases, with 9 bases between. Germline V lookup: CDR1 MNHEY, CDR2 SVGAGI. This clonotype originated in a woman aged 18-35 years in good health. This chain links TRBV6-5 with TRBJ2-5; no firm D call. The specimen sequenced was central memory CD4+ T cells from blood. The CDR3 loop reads CASSSGWKETQYF. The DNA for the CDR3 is TGTGCCAGCAGTTCCGGTTGGAAAGAGACCCAGTACTTC.